A single sample is the source of the 24 T cell receptor beta chains below, sequenced in a study of immune characteristics of hereditary and idiopathic chronic pancreatitis. The pancreas tissue came from patients undergoing total pancreatectomy with islet autotransplantation. Clones were read by immunoSEQ multiplex PCR, and TCRdb kept only the in-frame ones, dropping some. The profile covers 11,000 to 15,000 clones, with about 70% appearing a single time and approximately 15% taken by the ten largest. Sequencing was done on a sample of pancreas tissue with hereditary chronic pancreatitis. The receptor set was obtained from a human donor with chronic pancreatitis.

CDR3: CASSIDRDTEAFF. The DNA for the CDR3 is TGTGCCAGCTCTATAGACAGGGACACTGAAGCTTTCTTT. This chain joins TRBV18 and TRBJ1-1; 7 bases map to TRBD1. This CDR3 has 13 amino acids. Germline CDR1 is KGHSH and CDR2 is LQKENI. The ends lost 6 bases at V and 3 bases at J; junction bases unmatched: 4.

The gene calls are TRBV6-5 and TRBJ1-4, with D possibly being TRBD1 (5 bases). Germline V gives CDR1 MNHEY, CDR2 SVGAGI. The CDR3 has 16 residues. Trimming removed 4 bases from V and 6 bases from J, with 18 bases in between. The CDR3 sequence: CASSSPGLKGYEKLFF. DNA for the CDR3: TGTGCCAGCAGTTCCCCCGGACTCAAGGGGTATGAAAAACTGTTTTTT.

The chain joins TRBV7-9 to TRBJ2-1; the D gene is possibly TRBD2 (6 bases). The CDR3 runs to 14 residues. Trimming removed 2 bases at V and 7 bases at J, with 12 bases between. Per germline, CDR1 SEHNR and CDR2 FQNEAQ (reference sequence). The CDR3 DNA reads as TGTGCCAGCAGCTTACTCGGGAGTATGAATGAGCAGTTCTTC. Translating gives CASSLLGSMNEQFF.

V gene TRBV27 combines with J gene TRBJ2-3; 7 bases line up with TRBD2. Looked up from germline, CDR1 is MNHEY and CDR2 is SMNVEV (reference sequence). The CDR3 is made up of 15 amino acids. V shed 7 bases and J 8 bases; nucleotides not matched to a gene: 15. DNA of the CDR3: TGTGCCAGCACTTCATGGGCTAGCGGAGCCCTTACGCAGTATTTT. Its protein product is CASTSWASGALTQYF.

Only one count was recorded for this clone. V and J are TRBV6-5 and TRBJ2-3, with 7 bases matching TRBD2. This CDR3 has 15 residues. In germline, CDR1 is MNHEY, CDR2 SVGAGI. J was trimmed by 5 bases and V by 0 bases; bases with no gene match: 5. Written as DNA, the CDR3 is TGTGCCAGCAGTTACTCGGCTAGCGGTAGAGATACGCAGTATTTT. Protein sequence: CASSYSASGRDTQYF.

The chain links TRBV6-1 to TRBJ2-1; D is uncertain. The CDR3 length is 15 residues. Looked up from germline, CDR1 is MNHNS and CDR2 is SASEGT. V dropped 1 base and J dropped 0 bases, with 7 bases sitting between them. The CDR3, as DNA: TGTGCCAGCAGTGAAGGGGGTAGCTCCTACAATGAGCAGTTCTTC. Translation: CASSEGGSSYNEQFF.

This chain joins TRBV27 and TRBJ2-2; D uncertain. V lost 2 bases and J lost 1, with 2 bases in between. Germline V CDR1 and CDR2: MNHEY, SMNVEV (reference sequence). This CDR3 has 13 residues. The CDR3 region has the DNA TGTGCCAGCAGTTTAGGGAACACCGGGGAGCTGTTTTTT. This encodes CASSLGNTGELFF.

V is TRBV27 and J is TRBJ1-4, with D unresolved. This CDR3 region has 15 residues. The germline V and J ends were trimmed by 6 bases and 5 bases, with 16 bases remaining between them. Germline CDR1 MNHEY, CDR2 SMNVEV (reference sequence). The CDR3 nucleotides are TGTGCCAGCAGCAACGCCAAAGGAAAAAATGAAAAACTGTTTTTT. Encoded protein: CASSNAKGKNEKLFF.

The count of this clone is one. The chain uses TRBV5-6 and TRBJ1-1; D ambiguous. The CDR3 loop spans 15 amino acids. V was clipped by 1 base and J by 1 base, with 11 bases between them. In germline, CDR1 is SGHDT, CDR2 YYEEEE. This chain's CDR3 is CASSLKRQPNTEAFF. CDR3 DNA sequence: TGTGCCAGCAGCTTGAAGCGTCAGCCGAACACTGAAGCTTTCTTT.

This clone was counted only a few times. This rearrangement joins TRBV21-1 to TRBJ1-1. TRBV21-1 is a pseudogene. This CDR3 region has 15 residues. The DNA of the CDR3 is TGTGCCAGCAGCAAAGACAAGCCTAAAGGGTCTGAAGCTTTCTTT. Translated: CASSKDKPKGSEAFF.

The V and J genes are TRBV15 and TRBJ2-1; D might be TRBD1 (6 bases). The CDR3 has 14 amino acids. The germline CDR1 and CDR2 sequences are LNHNV and YYDKDF (reference sequence). V dropped 0 bases and J dropped 4 bases, with 7 bases sitting between them. The CDR3 DNA reads TGTGCCACCAGCAGAGAGGACAGATACAATGAGCAGTTCTTC. Amino acid sequence: CATSREDRYNEQFF. Full variable domain (outside the CDR3, taken from reference TRBV15 and TRBJ2-1): DAMVIQNPRYQVTQFGKPVTLSCSQTLNHNVMYWYQQKSSQAPKLLFHYYDKDFNNEADTPDNFQSRRPNTSFCFLDIRSPGLGDTAMYLCATSREDRYNEQFFGPGTRLTVL.

The chain couples TRBV7-9 to TRBJ1-2; TRBD1 might be the D (5 bases). This CDR3 contains 12 residues. Germline V gene lookup returns CDR1 SEHNR and CDR2 FQNEAQ (reference sequence). V lost 1 base and J 8 bases, leaving 8 bases between the germline ends. This chain's CDR3 is CASSLVGRGYTF. In nucleotides, the CDR3 is TGTGCCAGCAGCTTAGTGGGGCGGGGCTACACCTTC.

V usage is TRBV27 and J usage is TRBJ1-5; 7 nucleotides agree with TRBD1. With V trimmed by 4 bases and J by 8 bases, 8 bases remained unmatched. CDR1 and CDR2 (germline): MNHEY, SMNVEV (reference sequence). The CDR3 has 14 amino acids. The CDR3 nucleotides read TGTGCCAGCAGTTCCAGGACAGGAGAGAAGCCCCAGCATTTT. It encodes CASSSRTGEKPQHF.

This chain connects TRBV6-4 to TRBJ2-3, with TRBD2 matching 15 bases. Germline V lookup: CDR1 MRHNA, CDR2 SNTAGT. Trimming cost V 0 bases and J 5 bases; bases outside gene matches: 3. This CDR3 region has 17 residues. CDR3 in DNA: TGTGCCAGCAGTGACTCGGGACTAGCGGGAGGTGTAGATACGCAGTATTTT. Residues: CASSDSGLAGGVDTQYF.

This chain uses TRBV12-3 or TRBV12-4 with TRBJ2-7; D perhaps matches TRBD2 (6 bases). The CDR3 runs to 12 residues. The V and J ends lost 6 bases and 5 bases respectively, with 11 bases between them. The CDR3 here is CASRGAGNEQYF. Written as DNA, the CDR3 is TGTGCCAGCAGAGGGGCGGGGAACGAGCAGTACTTC.

This sequence joins TRBV2 and TRBJ2-1; TRBD2 matches at 7 bases. Germline CDR1 SNHLY, CDR2 FYNNEI. V was clipped by 6 bases and J by 5 bases; unmatched bases: 4. This CDR3 comprises 13 residues. CDR3 DNA sequence: TGTGCCAGCAGGGGAGCGGGAAACAATGAGCAGTTCTTC. Translating gives CASRGAGNNEQFF.

This clone appeared a few times. The chain couples TRBV30 to TRBJ1-6; D might be TRBD1 (6 bases). Germline assignment: CDR1 GTSNPN and CDR2 SVGIG (reference sequence). The V end was cut by 2 bases, the J end by 7 bases, with 12 bases between. The CDR3 has 14 residues. The DNA of the CDR3 is TGTGCCTGGAGTCTCCGACAGGCGAATTCACCCCTCCACTTT. Protein sequence: CAWSLRQANSPLHF.

This clone was seen just once. In DNA, the CDR3 is TGTGCCAGCAGCCGGGAGGGGATTGGAAATGAAGCTTTCTTT. This translates into CASSREGIGNEAFF. The gene calls are TRBV27 and TRBJ1-1; D perhaps matches TRBD1 (5 bases). CDR3 length: 14 residues. Trimming pared 6 bases from V and 7 bases from J, leaving 18 bases between. CDR1 is MNHEY, CDR2 SMNVEV, per germline (reference sequence).

The J gene is TRBJ1-5, the V gene TRBV30; D remains ambiguous. The V end was cut by 4 bases, the J end by 8 bases, with 12 bases between. CDR1 is GTSNPN, CDR2 SVGIG, per germline (reference sequence). The CDR3 covers 12 residues. CDR3 in DNA: TGTGCCTGGAACGCGGGCGCGGAGCCCCAGCATTTT. Translating it yields CAWNAGAEPQHF.

The genes are TRBV28 and TRBJ2-5, with a possible D match to TRBD2 (5 bases). The germline gives CDR1 MDHEN, CDR2 SYDVKM. This CDR3 region has 13 residues. The germline V and J ends were trimmed by 4 bases and 5 bases, with 11 bases remaining between them. The CDR3 loop reads CASSSSGEETQYF. The CDR3 DNA sequence: TGTGCCAGCAGTTCCTCTGGGGAGGAGACCCAGTACTTC.

This chain connects TRBV29-1 to TRBJ2-7; D is unclear. The CDR3 extends over 16 amino acids. CDR1 is SQVTM, CDR2 ANQGSEA, per germline. The V gene lost 0 bases and the J gene lost 2 bases, with 17 bases spanning the gap. In nucleotides, the CDR3 is TGCAGCGTTGAAGAGGGTTGCAGCGCAACGCCCTACGAGCAGTACTTC. Its translation: CSVEEGCSATPYEQYF.

This clone was recorded a few times. V usage is TRBV18 and J usage is TRBJ1-2; TRBD1 matches 7 bases. The CDR3 has 13 residues. Germline V lookup: CDR1 KGHSH, CDR2 LQKENI. J was trimmed by 8 bases and V by 3 bases; bases with no gene match: 6. This CDR3 reads CASSPGTVFGYTF. The CDR3 DNA is TGTGCCAGCTCACCTGGGACAGTCTTCGGCTACACCTTC.

By share, this clone ranks as medium-sized (0.01 to 0.1%). The rearrangement joins TRBV9 to TRBJ2-7; TRBD1 or TRBD2 may be the D gene (5 bases each). The CDR3 is 14 amino acids. Germline CDR1 SGDLS, CDR2 YYNGEE. The germline V and J ends were trimmed by 2 bases and 2 bases, with 11 bases remaining between them. The CDR3 nucleotides read TGTGCCAGCAGCGTTACCGGGACCACCTACGAGCAGTACTTC. Translated, it gives CASSVTGTTYEQYF.

J is TRBJ2-1 and V is TRBV2, with D unresolved. Germline values: CDR1 SNHLY, CDR2 FYNNEI. This CDR3 has 13 residues. Trimming pared 7 bases from V and 3 bases from J, leaving 10 bases between. The CDR3 DNA is TGTGCCAGCACCTACGACAACTACAATGAGCAGTTCTTC. Amino acids: CASTYDNYNEQFF.